Below are 10 T cell receptor beta chains sequenced from a single sample in a study of T cells in localized non-small cell lung cancer. Assay: immunoSEQ multiplex PCR; the TCRdb copy retains only in-frame clones and omits some. Found here are more than 10,000 clones, around 83% of them singletons; the top ten hold about three fifths. The sequencing here drew on peripheral blood, taken before any cancer treatment. These receptors all stem from a male donor at least 60 years old with stage III lung adenocarcinoma.

The chain is built from TRBV11-2 and TRBJ1-3; D gene unclear. The CDR3 spans 16 residues. The germline CDR1 and CDR2 sequences are SGHAT and FQNNGV. Trimming stripped 3 bases from V and 4 bases from J, with 16 bases between. In DNA form, the CDR3 reads TGTGCCAGCAGCTTCTCGATGTCGTACTCGGGAAACACCATATATTTT. Translating gives CASSFSMSYSGNTIYF.

The chain combines TRBV4-1 with TRBJ2-1; perhaps TRBD1 as D (5 bases). V lost 4 bases and J 2 bases, leaving 15 bases between the germline ends. The CDR3 is made up of 16 amino acids. Germline V gene data show CDR1 as MGHRA and CDR2 as YSYEKL. CDR3 nucleotide sequence: TGCGCCAGCAGCCCAGGGCATAGTAAAGCCTACAATGAGCAGTTCTTC. This gives the protein CASSPGHSKAYNEQFF.

V and J are TRBV29-1 and TRBJ2-7; TRBD1 matches 9 bases. The CDR3 has 17 residues. The germline V gene encodes CDR1 SQVTM and CDR2 ANQGSEA. The V and J ends lost 6 bases and 2 bases, in that order; junction bases with no gene match: 17. CDR3 sequence (DNA): TGCAGCGTCAGCCTGGGACAGGGAATAGGTGGAGCCTACGAGCAGTACTTC. Protein: CSVSLGQGIGGAYEQYF.

This clone was recorded a few times. This chain uses TRBV6-6 with TRBJ1-2; the D gene is possibly TRBD1 (5 bases). The CDR3 is 14 residues long. With 5 bases removed from V and 4 bases from J, the gap between germline ends came to 14 bases. The V gene's germline CDR1 is MNHNY and CDR2 SVGAGI (reference sequence). The CDR3 DNA reads TGTGCCAGCAGTCGACAGACAGAATCCTATGGCTACACCTTC. Translated: CASSRQTESYGYTF.

The rearrangement links TRBV7-2 to TRBJ2-7; D tentatively fits TRBD1 or TRBD2 (6 bases each). V was shortened by 8 bases and J by 2 bases, with 16 bases between the two germline ends. Looked up from germline, CDR1 is SGHTA and CDR2 is FQGNSA. This CDR3 is built from 14 residues. CDR3 residues: CASRGQGGPYEQYF. CDR3 DNA: TGTGCCAGCCGGGGGCAAGGGGGGCCCTACGAGCAGTACTTC.

The chain combines TRBV4-1 with TRBJ2-2, with 9 bases that match TRBD2. This CDR3 has 17 amino acids. Germline CDR1 reads MGHRA; CDR2 reads YSYEKL. The V segment lost 4 bases and the J segment 3 bases; nucleotides outside the gene matches: 9. The CDR3 nucleotides are TGCGCCAGCAGCCCCGTGGGTAGCGGGAGTTACACCGGGGAGCTGTTTTTT. It is translated as CASSPVGSGSYTGELFF.

V is TRBV15 and J is TRBJ1-4; TRBD1 is a possible D gene (6 bases). V shed 0 bases and J shed 8 bases, with 13 bases lying between them. The length of the CDR3 is 15 residues. Per the germline V gene, CDR1 is LNHNV and CDR2 is YYDKDF (reference sequence). In nucleotides, the CDR3 is TGTGCCACCAGCAGAGATGGGGGGCGAGGGGAAAAACTGTTTTTT. Translation gives CATSRDGGRGEKLFF.

This chain links TRBV9 with TRBJ1-1; D uncertain. Per germline, CDR1 SGDLS and CDR2 YYNGEE. V lost 0 bases and J 4 bases, leaving 16 bases between the germline ends. CDR3 length equals 16 residues. The CDR3, as DNA: TGTGCCAGCAGCGTAGACTGGGGAGGGTGGTTCACTGAAGCTTTCTTT. Protein sequence: CASSVDWGGWFTEAFF.

CDR3 amino acids: CASSHPIPAAQYF. DNA for the CDR3: TGTGCCAGCAGCCACCCCATCCCCGCGGCCCAGTACTTC. The V call is TRBV7-9, the J call TRBJ2-5, with D uncertain. CDR1 SEHNR and CDR2 FQNEAQ come from the germline V gene (reference sequence). Trimming cost V 5 bases and J 9 bases, with 16 bases left between them. The CDR3 spans 13 residues.

V and J are TRBV18 and TRBJ1-3; D is unclear. Germline loops: CDR1 KGHSH, CDR2 LQKENI. The CDR3 runs 15 residues. V was cut by 3 bases and J by 6 bases, with 15 bases left in between. CDR3 DNA sequence: TGTGCCAGCTCACCCCGTGGAGGCGGGGAAAACACCATATATTTT. Its protein product is CASSPRGGGENTIYF.